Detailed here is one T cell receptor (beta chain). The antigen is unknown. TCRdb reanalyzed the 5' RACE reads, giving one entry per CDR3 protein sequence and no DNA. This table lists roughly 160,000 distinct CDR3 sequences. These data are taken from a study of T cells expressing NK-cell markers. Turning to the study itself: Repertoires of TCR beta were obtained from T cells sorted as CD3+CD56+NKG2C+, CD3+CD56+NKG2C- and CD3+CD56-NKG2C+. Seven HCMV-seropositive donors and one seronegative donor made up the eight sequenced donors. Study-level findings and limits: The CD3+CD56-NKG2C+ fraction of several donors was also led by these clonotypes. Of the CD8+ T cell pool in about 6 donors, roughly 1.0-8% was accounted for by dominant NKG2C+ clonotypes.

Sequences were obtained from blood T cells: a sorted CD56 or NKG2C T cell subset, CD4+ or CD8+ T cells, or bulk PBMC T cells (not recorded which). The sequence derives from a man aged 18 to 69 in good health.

The CDR3: CARNRKERFRRETQYF. This sequence joins TRBV27 and TRBJ2-5. The V gene's germline CDR1 is MNHEY and CDR2 SMNVEV (reference sequence). The CDR3 sequence is 16 residues long.